The rows below give T cell receptor beta chains drawn from one sample of a study of blood T cell repertoires in COVID-19. Produced via immunoSEQ multiplex PCR; TCRdb's table is partial and in-frame only. The table has fewer than 450,000 clones, roughly 86% seen once. Sequenced sample: PBMCs or T cells enriched from blood (not recorded which). Receptors were obtained from a woman between 35 and 50 years old with acute COVID-19. The CDR3 runs from the conserved cysteine through the conserved F or W. The D gene is left open where the match is weak. Clone size is not always given. Where it is, it says once, few, many or a class for expanded clones.

V gene: TRBV25-1; D gene: TRBD1; clone size: -; J gene: TRBJ1-4; CDR3 DNA: TGTGCCAGCAGTGACACCGAAGGGGGCAGAAGTGAAAAACTGTTTTTT; CDR3 protein: CASSDTEGGRSEKLFF
V gene: TRBV15; D gene: TRBD1; clone size: -; J gene: TRBJ1-5; CDR3 DNA: TGTGCCACCAGCAGAGGACCGGGACAGGGCAATCAGCCCCAGCATTTT; CDR3 protein: CATSRGPGQGNQPQHF
V gene: TRBV18; D gene: -; clone size: -; J gene: TRBJ1-1; CDR3 DNA: TGTGCCAGCTCCCGCGGGGCAGGTGGAACTGAAGCTTTCTTT; CDR3 protein: CASSRGAGGTEAFF
V gene: TRBV6-1; D gene: TRBD1; clone size: -; J gene: TRBJ1-3; CDR3 DNA: TGTGCCAGCAGTGAAACAGGGACAGCTGGAAACACCATATATTTT; CDR3 protein: CASSETGTAGNTIYF
V gene: TRBV6-5; D gene: -; clone size: -; J gene: TRBJ2-7; CDR3 DNA: TGTGCCAGCAGCGCCAACAGGGAGGGCCACGTCCAGCAGTACTTC; CDR3 protein: CASSANREGHVQQYF
V gene: TRBV20-1; D gene: -; clone size: -; J gene: TRBJ1-1; CDR3 DNA: TGCAGTGCTAGTTGGGGGACTATGGCTGAAGCTTTCTTT; CDR3 protein: CSASWGTMAEAFF
V gene: TRBV7-2; D gene: TRBD1; clone size: -; J gene: TRBJ2-1; CDR3 DNA: TGTGCCAGCAGCTTGGACAGGGGGCTCTACAATGAGCAGTTCTTC; CDR3 protein: CASSLDRGLYNEQFF
V gene: TRBV2; D gene: TRBD1; clone size: -; J gene: TRBJ1-3; CDR3 DNA: TGTGCCAGCAGTATGCGACAGGGGGGAGACACCATATATTTT; CDR3 protein: CASSMRQGGDTIYF
V gene: TRBV6-5; D gene: TRBD1; clone size: -; J gene: TRBJ1-4; CDR3 DNA: TGTGCCAGCAGCCCCACGGGACAGCGATGTTTTTTT; CDR3 protein: CASSPTGQRCFF
V gene: TRBV29-1; D gene: -; clone size: few; J gene: TRBJ1-2; CDR3 DNA: TGCAGCGACGGGGGCTATGGCTACACCTTC; CDR3 protein: CSDGGYGYTF
V gene: TRBV4-1; D gene: -; clone size: -; J gene: TRBJ1-5; CDR3 DNA: TGCGCCAGCAGCCAAGATGTAGTTAGCAATCAGCCCCAGCATTTT; CDR3 protein: CASSQDVVSNQPQHF
V gene: TRBV19; D gene: -; clone size: -; J gene: TRBJ1-4; CDR3 DNA: TGTGCCAGTAGTATCGGACAGCCCCTAAATGAAAAACTGTTTTTT; CDR3 protein: CASSIGQPLNEKLFF
V gene: TRBV14; D gene: -; clone size: -; J gene: TRBJ1-1; CDR3 DNA: TGTGCCAGCAGCTCCCGGGGAGGTCGGGGTACTGAAGCTTTCTTT; CDR3 protein: CASSSRGGRGTEAFF
V gene: TRBV5-1; D gene: -; clone size: -; J gene: TRBJ2-7; CDR3 DNA: TGCGCCAGCAGCTTGGGCGCAGGGGAGGGCTACGAGCAGTACTTC; CDR3 protein: CASSLGAGEGYEQYF
V gene: TRBV19; D gene: -; clone size: few; J gene: TRBJ2-2; CDR3 DNA: TGTGCCAGTTCCGGGGGGCTCACCGGGGAGCTGTTTTTT; CDR3 protein: CASSGGLTGELFF
V gene: TRBV29-1; D gene: -; clone size: -; J gene: TRBJ1-2; CDR3 DNA: TGCAGCGTTGAAGTTAGAGGTGGCTATGGCTACACCTTC; CDR3 protein: CSVEVRGGYGYTF
V gene: TRBV5-1; D gene: -; clone size: -; J gene: TRBJ1-4; CDR3 DNA: TGCGCCAGCAGCTTTAACAGGGCGTCTAATGAAAAACTGTTTTTT; CDR3 protein: CASSFNRASNEKLFF
V gene: TRBV6-5; D gene: TRBD1; clone size: -; J gene: TRBJ1-2; CDR3 DNA: TGTGCCAGCAGGACAGGGGGCCGCTATGGCTACACCTTC; CDR3 protein: CASRTGGRYGYTF
V gene: TRBV5-4; D gene: -; clone size: -; J gene: TRBJ2-1; CDR3 DNA: TGTGCCAGCTCCTGGGTCGACAGTGAGCAGTTCTTC; CDR3 protein: CASSWVDSEQFF
V gene: TRBV12-3/TRBV12-4; D gene: -; clone size: once; J gene: TRBJ1-6; CDR3 DNA: TGTGCCAGCAGTCTCCGGGACACTTCACCCCTCCACTTT; CDR3 protein: CASSLRDTSPLHF
V gene: TRBV27; D gene: -; clone size: -; J gene: TRBJ1-3; CDR3 DNA: TGTGCCAGCAGTTTATCTCCAGGTTACTCTGGAAACACCATATATTTT; CDR3 protein: CASSLSPGYSGNTIYF
V gene: TRBV9; D gene: TRBD2; clone size: -; J gene: TRBJ2-2; CDR3 DNA: TGTGCCAGCAGCGTAGGTGGGACTAGTTTCTTGTTCGGGGAGCTGTTTTTT; CDR3 protein: CASSVGGTSFLFGELFF
V gene: TRBV18; D gene: -; clone size: -; J gene: TRBJ1-3; CDR3 DNA: TGTGCCAGCTCACCGTCAGGGTTAGGTGGAAACACCATATATTTT; CDR3 protein: CASSPSGLGGNTIYF
V gene: TRBV30; D gene: -; clone size: -; J gene: TRBJ2-3; CDR3 DNA: TGTGCCTGGAGTGTACGTGTCGGGGCAGATACGCAGTATTTT; CDR3 protein: CAWSVRVGADTQYF
V gene: TRBV7-9; D gene: -; clone size: -; J gene: TRBJ2-7; CDR3 DNA: TGTGCCAGCAGCCCCCTCGAGGCGGCAGGGGGGTACGAGCAGTACTTC; CDR3 protein: CASSPLEAAGGYEQYF
V gene: TRBV11-2; D gene: -; clone size: once; J gene: TRBJ2-3; CDR3 DNA: TGTGCCAGCGAAGGGGGTGGGACAGATACGCAGTATTTT; CDR3 protein: CASEGGGTDTQYF
V gene: TRBV5-1; D gene: TRBD1; clone size: -; J gene: TRBJ1-1; CDR3 DNA: TGCGCCAGCAGCTTTCGGACAGGGGATACTGAAGCTTTCTTT; CDR3 protein: CASSFRTGDTEAFF
V gene: TRBV5-6; D gene: TRBD1; clone size: -; J gene: TRBJ1-2; CDR3 DNA: TGTGCCAGCAGCACTCTGGACAGGTCGTATGGCTACACCTTC; CDR3 protein: CASSTLDRSYGYTF
V gene: TRBV2; D gene: -; clone size: -; J gene: TRBJ1-3; CDR3 DNA: TGTGCCAGCAGCACGGGGGGGATGAACTCTGGAAACACCATATATTTT; CDR3 protein: CASSTGGMNSGNTIYF
V gene: TRBV4-2; D gene: -; clone size: -; J gene: TRBJ2-5; CDR3 DNA: TGTGCCAGCAGCCCCCCCGGCGGGGAGGAGACCCAGTACTTC; CDR3 protein: CASSPPGGEETQYF
V gene: TRBV2; D gene: TRBD2; clone size: -; J gene: TRBJ2-2; CDR3 DNA: TGTGCCAGCAGGAGGACTAGCGGGGGGGCAAACACCGGGGAGCTGTTTTTT; CDR3 protein: CASRRTSGGANTGELFF
V gene: TRBV11-2; D gene: -; clone size: once; J gene: TRBJ1-2; CDR3 DNA: TGTGCCAGCAGCTCACAGGATAACTATGGCTACACCTTC; CDR3 protein: CASSSQDNYGYTF
V gene: TRBV2; D gene: -; clone size: -; J gene: TRBJ1-5; CDR3 DNA: TGTGCCAGCAGTGAGGGGGGTAGCAATCAGCCCCAGCATTTT; CDR3 protein: CASSEGGSNQPQHF
V gene: TRBV5-1; D gene: TRBD1; clone size: -; J gene: TRBJ1-4; CDR3 DNA: TGCGCCAGTGGGAGACAGGGGACTAATGAAAAACTGTTTTTT; CDR3 protein: CASGRQGTNEKLFF